The rows below give T cell receptor beta chains drawn from one sample of a study of blood T cell repertoires in COVID-19. The data were produced by immunoSEQ multiplex PCR, yet TCRdb's version contains in-frame clones alone and is incomplete. Among 180,000 or so clones listed, roughly 82% were seen once. The sample comprised PBMCs or T cells enriched from blood (not recorded which). These receptors originate from a man in his fifties who had recovered from COVID-19. Both conserved end residues are part of each CDR3. The D gene is left open where the match is weak. Clone size is shown for a subset of rows, as once, few, many or a class of expanded clone.

v_gene	j_gene	abundance	d_gene	CDR3aa	CDR3nt
TRBV7-9	TRBJ2-1	-	-	CASSLVVDSSYNEQFF	TGTGCCAGCAGCTTAGTTGTTGACAGTTCCTACAATGAGCAGTTCTTC
TRBV28	TRBJ1-1	-	-	CASSSTVYEAFF	TGTGCCAGCAGTTCGACAGTTTATGAAGCTTTCTTT
TRBV7-9	TRBJ2-2	-	-	CASSLNRESGELFF	TGTGCCAGCAGCTTAAACAGGGAGAGCGGGGAGCTGTTTTTT
TRBV9	TRBJ2-1	-	TRBD1	CASSVRDRGGYSYNEQFF	TGTGCCAGCAGCGTAAGAGACAGGGGGGGATACTCCTACAATGAGCAGTTCTTC
TRBV19	TRBJ1-2	once	TRBD1	CASRSPDRGNYGYTF	TGTGCCAGTAGATCCCCCGACAGGGGGAACTATGGCTACACCTTC
TRBV24-1	TRBJ1-5	-	-	CATSDNNRGSYSNQPQHF	TGTGCCACCAGTGACAATAACCGGGGTTCCTATAGCAATCAGCCCCAGCATTTT
TRBV28	TRBJ2-1	-	TRBD2	CASSLAGGRVGNEQFF	TGTGCCAGCAGTTTGGCGGGCGGGAGAGTCGGCAATGAGCAGTTCTTC
TRBV3-1/TRBV3-2	TRBJ2-2	-	-	CASSHRVGVNTGELFF	TGTGCCAGCAGCCATCGAGTAGGGGTTAACACCGGGGAGCTGTTTTTT
TRBV7-3	TRBJ2-7	-	-	CASSLTAGDEQYF	TGTGCCAGCAGCTTAACAGCAGGGGACGAGCAGTACTTC
TRBV13	TRBJ2-5	once	-	CASSFGGGETQYF	TGTGCCAGCAGCTTCGGCGGTGGTGAGACCCAGTACTTC
TRBV4-1	TRBJ2-3	-	TRBD1	CASSSRDSGSWMDTQYF	TGCGCCAGCAGCTCCCGGGACAGCGGTAGCTGGATGGATACGCAGTATTTT
TRBV5-1	TRBJ1-1	-	TRBD1	CASSDTGGLNTEAFF	TGCGCCAGCAGCGACACAGGGGGGCTGAACACTGAAGCTTTCTTT
TRBV18	TRBJ2-7	-	TRBD2	CASSRTSNYEQYF	TGTGCCAGCTCCCGGACTAGTAACTACGAGCAGTACTTC
TRBV5-4	TRBJ2-6	-	-	CASSFIGRSGANVLTF	TGTGCCAGCAGCTTCATTGGCCGCTCTGGGGCCAACGTCCTGACTTTC
TRBV3-1/TRBV3-2	TRBJ2-5	-	-	CASSPGARTDQETQYF	TGTGCCAGCAGCCCCGGGGCGAGGACAGACCAAGAGACCCAGTACTTC
TRBV4-1	TRBJ1-4	-	-	CASSQTGSTNEKLFF	TGCGCCAGCAGCCAGACGGGGTCAACTAATGAAAAACTGTTTTTT
TRBV7-9	TRBJ1-6	-	TRBD1	CASSLARGGDSPLHF	TGTGCCAGCAGCTTAGCAAGAGGGGGCGATTCACCCCTCCACTTT
TRBV5-1	TRBJ1-4	-	-	CASSLGSGDSEKLFF	TGCGCCAGCAGCTTGGGGTCAGGTGATAGTGAAAAACTGTTTTTT
TRBV19	TRBJ2-5	-	-	CASRKAGLETQYF	TGTGCCAGTAGAAAGGCAGGTTTGGAGACCCAGTACTTC
TRBV7-2	TRBJ2-1	-	TRBD2	CASSPRSGGSLYNEQFF	TGTGCCAGCAGCCCCAGGAGCGGGGGGTCCCTATACAATGAGCAGTTCTTC
TRBV7-3	TRBJ1-1	-	TRBD1	CASSLNRGTEAFF	TGTGCCAGCAGCTTAAACAGGGGTACTGAAGCTTTCTTT
TRBV5-1	TRBJ2-7	-	TRBD2	CASMRGTSGVEQYF	TGCGCCAGCATGAGGGGGACTAGCGGTGTCGAGCAGTACTTC
TRBV5-4	TRBJ1-4	once	-	CASSTGHAGTNEKLFF	TGTGCCAGCAGTACGGGACACGCTGGGACTAATGAAAAACTGTTTTTT
TRBV6-5	TRBJ2-7	once	-	CASSYSTDTEQYF	TGTGCCAGCAGTTACTCGACAGATACCGAGCAGTACTTC
TRBV14	TRBJ2-4	-	TRBD2	CASSALAGEFKNIQYF	TGTGCCAGCAGCGCACTAGCGGGAGAGTTCAAAAACATTCAGTACTTC
TRBV29-1	TRBJ2-7	few	TRBD2	CSVPRGGNTYEQYF	TGCAGCGTTCCCCGGGGGGGAAATACCTACGAGCAGTACTTC
TRBV19	TRBJ1-1	few	-	CASSISRGEAFF	TGTGCCAGTAGTATAAGTAGGGGTGAAGCTTTCTTT
TRBV4-2	TRBJ2-3	few	TRBD1	CASSHERTGGTDTQYF	TGTGCCAGCAGCCATGAACGGACAGGGGGCACAGATACGCAGTATTTT
TRBV27	TRBJ1-5	-	TRBD1	CASSWKQGYNQPQHF	TGTGCCAGCAGCTGGAAACAGGGGTATAATCAGCCCCAGCATTTT
TRBV24-1	TRBJ1-2	-	-	CATIVFRAWGYTF	TGTGCCACCATAGTATTCAGGGCTTGGGGCTACACCTTC
TRBV11-2	TRBJ1-2	-	-	CASSPGVGGYTF	TGTGCCAGCAGCCCAGGGGTAGGAGGCTACACCTTC
TRBV28	TRBJ1-2	-	-	CASSSPGGPHYGYTF	TGTGCCAGCAGTTCCCCCGGGGGGCCGCACTATGGCTACACCTTC
TRBV10-3	TRBJ2-7	once	TRBD1	CAISGLTGAQDEQYF	TGTGCCATCAGTGGACTGACAGGGGCTCAGGACGAGCAGTACTTC
TRBV30	TRBJ2-7	-	-	CAWSPSGEQYF	TGTGCCTGGAGTCCGTCGGGGGAGCAGTACTTC
TRBV3-1/TRBV3-2	TRBJ2-5	-	TRBD2	CASSQEGEGETQYF	TGTGCCAGCAGCCAAGAGGGGGAGGGAGAGACCCAGTACTTC
TRBV19	TRBJ2-7	-	TRBD2	CASSTLAGGGNEQYF	TGTGCCAGTAGTACCCTAGCGGGGGGGGGCAACGAGCAGTACTTC
TRBV5-4	TRBJ2-2	-	-	CASSQGNTGELFF	TGTGCCAGCAGCCAGGGAAACACCGGGGAGCTGTTTTTT
TRBV4-1	TRBJ1-3	-	-	CASSHIASAGNTIYF	TGCGCCAGCAGCCATATCGCGAGCGCTGGAAACACCATATATTTT
TRBV6-1	TRBJ1-2	-	-	CASSEDGQKLIVTLYGYTF	TGTGCCAGCAGTGAAGACGGACAGAAGCTTATCGTCACCCTCTATGGCTACACCTTC
TRBV5-8	TRBJ2-6	-	-	CASSPRVGNNVLTF	TGTGCCAGCAGCCCGCGCGTCGGGAATAACGTCCTGACTTTC
TRBV6-5	TRBJ1-4	-	TRBD1	CASSYADRGNEKLFF	TGTGCCAGCAGTTACGCGGACAGGGGGAATGAAAAACTGTTTTTT
TRBV5-4	TRBJ2-7	few	TRBD1	CASGPGQGRTEQYF	TGTGCCAGCGGGCCGGGACAGGGGCGGACCGAGCAGTACTTC
TRBV5-1	TRBJ2-7	-	TRBD2	CASSFGTSGGEQYF	TGCGCCAGCAGCTTCGGGACTAGCGGGGGGGAGCAGTACTTC
TRBV3-1/TRBV3-2	TRBJ2-3	-	TRBD2	CASSQMGLAATDTQYF	TGTGCCAGCAGCCAAATGGGACTAGCGGCCACAGATACGCAGTATTTT
TRBV5-8	TRBJ2-1	-	TRBD2	CASGSWWSGNDEQFF	TGTGCCAGCGGCTCGTGGTGGAGCGGGAACGATGAGCAGTTCTTC
TRBV27	TRBJ1-3	-	-	CASSPGLLNTIYF	TGTGCCAGCAGCCCCGGACTTTTGAACACCATATATTTT
TRBV28	TRBJ2-7	-	TRBD1	CASSSAGQGHYEQYF	TGTGCCAGCAGTTCAGCGGGACAGGGGCACTACGAGCAGTACTTC
TRBV7-9	TRBJ1-4	-	-	CASSSFSGNEKLFF	TGTGCCAGCAGCTCCTTCTCAGGGAATGAAAAACTGTTTTTT
TRBV14	TRBJ1-1	-	TRBD1	CASSRQGVTEAFF	TGTGCCAGCAGCCGACAGGGCGTCACTGAAGCTTTCTTT
TRBV6-5	TRBJ2-7	-	TRBD1	CASKMGQGNEQYF	TGTGCCAGCAAAATGGGACAGGGGAACGAGCAGTACTTC
TRBV30	TRBJ2-7	once	TRBD1	CAWSGGTVRSEQYF	TGTGCCTGGAGTGGAGGGACAGTCCGCTCCGAGCAGTACTTC
TRBV7-3	TRBJ2-7	-	TRBD2	CASSLGASGGYEQYF	TGTGCCAGCAGCCTAGGGGCTAGCGGGGGTTACGAGCAGTACTTC
TRBV28	TRBJ2-6	-	-	CASSLVFGRVGPGANVLTF	TGTGCCAGCAGTTTGGTTTTCGGCAGGGTCGGTCCTGGGGCCAACGTCCTGACTTTC